The source of this TCR beta chain is a study of cytomegalovirus exposure and HLA in healthy donors. Across the whole study: The 120 or so validation repertoires used a platform that matched the one used for the 500 to 700 first-cohort repertoires, as a later analysis reported.

Generated by immunoSEQ multiplex PCR, the TCRdb table keeps only in-frame clones and is missing some. In the table there are some 250,000 clones, 90% of which are singletons. This CDR3 spans 14 amino acids. Germline V gives CDR1 LNHDA, CDR2 SQIVND (reference sequence). Trimming removed 7 bases at V and 1 base at J, with 11 bases between. The chain joins TRBV19 to TRBJ1-3; possibly TRBD1 for D (5 bases). Sequenced sample: PBMCs. This TCR derives from a woman aged 18-29 years in good health and CMV-seronegative. The CDR3 protein is CASTMGRSGNTIYF. The CDR3 DNA sequence: TGTGCCAGTACCATGGGGCGATCTGGAAACACCATATATTTT.